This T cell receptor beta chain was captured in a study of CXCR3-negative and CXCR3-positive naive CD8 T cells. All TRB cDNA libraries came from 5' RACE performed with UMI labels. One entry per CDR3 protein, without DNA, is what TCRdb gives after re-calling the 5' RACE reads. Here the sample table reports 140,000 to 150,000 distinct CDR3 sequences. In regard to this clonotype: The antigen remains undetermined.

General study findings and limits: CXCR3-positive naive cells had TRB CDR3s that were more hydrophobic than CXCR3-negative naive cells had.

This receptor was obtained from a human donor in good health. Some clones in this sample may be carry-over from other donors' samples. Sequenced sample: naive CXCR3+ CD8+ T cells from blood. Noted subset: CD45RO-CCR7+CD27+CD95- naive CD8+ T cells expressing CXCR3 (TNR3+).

CDR3 region: CSVHSTGPLGYTF. The rearrangement joins TRBV29-1 to TRBJ1-2; the D gene TCRdb calls, TRBD1, cannot be checked with no DNA. Per the germline V gene, CDR1 is SQVTM and CDR2 is ANQGSEA. The CDR3 has 13 amino acids.